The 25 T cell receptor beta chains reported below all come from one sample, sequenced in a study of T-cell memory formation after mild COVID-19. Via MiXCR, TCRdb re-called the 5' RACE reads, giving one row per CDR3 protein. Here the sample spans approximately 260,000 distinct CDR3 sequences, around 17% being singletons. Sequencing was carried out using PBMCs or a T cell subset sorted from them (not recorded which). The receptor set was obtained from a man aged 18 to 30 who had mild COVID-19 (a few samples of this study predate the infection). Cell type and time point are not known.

The CDR3 sequence is CASSPQAPREQFF. The CDR3 bases are TGTGCCAGCAGCCCCCAGGCCCCACGGGAGCAGTTCTTC. The chain combines TRBV5-6 with TRBJ2-1; D remains unclear. Germline V gene lookup returns CDR1 SGHDT and CDR2 YYEEEE. This CDR3 comprises 13 residues. V lost 4 bases, J lost 10 bases, and 15 bases lay in between.

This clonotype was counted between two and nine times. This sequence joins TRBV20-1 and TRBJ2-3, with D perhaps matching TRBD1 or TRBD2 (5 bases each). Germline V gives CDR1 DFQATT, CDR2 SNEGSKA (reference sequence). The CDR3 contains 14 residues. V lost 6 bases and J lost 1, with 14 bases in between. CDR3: CSAEGPSRTDTQYF. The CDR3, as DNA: TGCAGTGCCGAGGGGCCCTCCCGCACAGATACGCAGTATTTT.

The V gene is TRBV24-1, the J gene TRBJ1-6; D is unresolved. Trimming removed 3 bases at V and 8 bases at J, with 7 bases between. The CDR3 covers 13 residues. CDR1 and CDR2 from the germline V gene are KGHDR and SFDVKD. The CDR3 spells CATSDQRDSPLHF. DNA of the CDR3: TGTGCCACCAGTGATCAGAGGGATTCACCCCTCCACTTT.

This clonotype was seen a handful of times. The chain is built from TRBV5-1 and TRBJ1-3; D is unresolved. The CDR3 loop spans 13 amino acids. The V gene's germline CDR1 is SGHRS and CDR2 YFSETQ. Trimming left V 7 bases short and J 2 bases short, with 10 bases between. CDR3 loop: CASRAATGNTIYF. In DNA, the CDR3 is TGCGCCAGCCGGGCCGCAACTGGAAACACCATATATTTT.

CDR3 DNA: TGTGCCAGCAGTTACTCGTCCAGGAGGGGCGGCCTCGTCTGGGCCGGGGAGCTGTTTTTT. Protein: CASSYSSRRGGLVWAGELFF. V usage is TRBV6-6 and J usage is TRBJ2-2, with D tentatively TRBD2 (6 bases). Germline loops: CDR1 MNHNY, CDR2 SVGAGI (reference sequence). The CDR3 is 20 residues long. V lost 0 bases and J lost 6, with 26 bases in between.

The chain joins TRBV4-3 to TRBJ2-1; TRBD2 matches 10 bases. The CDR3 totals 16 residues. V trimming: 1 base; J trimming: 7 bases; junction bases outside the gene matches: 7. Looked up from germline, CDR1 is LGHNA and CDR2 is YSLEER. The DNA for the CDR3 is TGCGCCAGCAGCCAAGGTCGGGGGACTAGCGCAAATGAGCAGTTCTTC. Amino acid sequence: CASSQGRGTSANEQFF.

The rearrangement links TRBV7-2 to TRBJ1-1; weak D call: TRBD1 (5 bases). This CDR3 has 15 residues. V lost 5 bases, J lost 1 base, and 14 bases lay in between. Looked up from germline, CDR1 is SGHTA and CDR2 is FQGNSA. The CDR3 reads CASSARGPTNTEAFF. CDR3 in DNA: TGTGCCAGCAGCGCACGGGGACCGACGAACACTGAAGCTTTCTTT.

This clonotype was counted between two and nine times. The CDR3 spells CASSFQGTGETQYF. CDR3 sequence (DNA): TGTGCCAGCAGCTTCCAGGGGACGGGGGAGACCCAGTACTTC. J is TRBJ2-5 and V is TRBV7-2; D is perhaps TRBD1 (6 bases). The CDR3 consists of 14 residues. Germline CDR1 is SGHTA and CDR2 is FQGNSA. Trimming left V 3 bases short and J 5 bases short, with 13 bases between.

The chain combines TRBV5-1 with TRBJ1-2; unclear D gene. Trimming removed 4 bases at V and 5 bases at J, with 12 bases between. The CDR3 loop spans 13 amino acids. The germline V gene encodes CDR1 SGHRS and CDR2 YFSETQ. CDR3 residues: CASSTDQNYGYTF. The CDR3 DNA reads TGCGCCAGCAGCACCGACCAGAATTATGGCTACACCTTC.

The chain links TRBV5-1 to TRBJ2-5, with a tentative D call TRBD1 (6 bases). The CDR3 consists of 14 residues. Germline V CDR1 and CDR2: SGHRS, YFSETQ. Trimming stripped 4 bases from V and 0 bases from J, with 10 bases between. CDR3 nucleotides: TGCGCCAGCAGCAAGGGACACGACCAAGAGACCCAGTACTTC. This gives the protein CASSKGHDQETQYF. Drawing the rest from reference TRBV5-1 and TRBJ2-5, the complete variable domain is KAGVTQTPRYLIKTRGQQVTLSCSPISGHRSVSWYQQTPGQGLQFLFEYFSETQRNKGNFPGRFSGRQFSNSRSEMNVSTLELGDSALYLCASSKGHDQETQYFGPGTRLLVL.

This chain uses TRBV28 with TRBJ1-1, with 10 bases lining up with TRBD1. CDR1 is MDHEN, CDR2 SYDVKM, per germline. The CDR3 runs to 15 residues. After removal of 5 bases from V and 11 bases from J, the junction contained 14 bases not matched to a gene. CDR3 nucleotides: TGTGCCAGCAGTCTCCCGACAGGGGGCGCGGTCGGGGCTTTCTTT. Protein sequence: CASSLPTGGAVGAFF. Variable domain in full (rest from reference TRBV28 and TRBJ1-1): DVKVTQSSRYLVKRTGEKVFLECVQDMDHENMFWYRQDPGLGLRLIYFSYDVKMKEKGDIPEGYSVSREKKERFSLILESASTNQTSMYLCASSLPTGGAVGAFFGQGTRLTVV.

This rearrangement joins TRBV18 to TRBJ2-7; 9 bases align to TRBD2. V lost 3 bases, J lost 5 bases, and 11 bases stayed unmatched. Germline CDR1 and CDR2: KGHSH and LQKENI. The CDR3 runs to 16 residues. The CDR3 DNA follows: TGTGCCAGCTCACCTTCCCTAGCGGGGATTAAGAACGAGCAGTACTTC. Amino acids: CASSPSLAGIKNEQYF.

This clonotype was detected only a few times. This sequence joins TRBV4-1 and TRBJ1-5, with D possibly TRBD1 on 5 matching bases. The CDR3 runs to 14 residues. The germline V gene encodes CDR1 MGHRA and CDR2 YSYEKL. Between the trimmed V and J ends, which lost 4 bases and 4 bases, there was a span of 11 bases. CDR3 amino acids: CASSRPGTNQPQHF. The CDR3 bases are TGCGCCAGCAGCCGCCCAGGGACGAATCAGCCCCAGCATTTT.

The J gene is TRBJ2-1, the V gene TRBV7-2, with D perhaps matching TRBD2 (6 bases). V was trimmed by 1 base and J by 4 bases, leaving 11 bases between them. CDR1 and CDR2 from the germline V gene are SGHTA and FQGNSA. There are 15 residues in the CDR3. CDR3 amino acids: CASSLVGTPYNEQFF. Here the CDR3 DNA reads TGTGCCAGCAGCTTAGTCGGGACTCCATACAATGAGCAGTTCTTC.

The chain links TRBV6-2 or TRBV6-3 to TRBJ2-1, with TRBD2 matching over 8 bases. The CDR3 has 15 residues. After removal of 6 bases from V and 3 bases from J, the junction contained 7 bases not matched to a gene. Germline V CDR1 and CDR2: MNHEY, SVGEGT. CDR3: CASSPPGGNYNEQFF. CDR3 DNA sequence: TGTGCCAGCAGCCCCCCGGGGGGGAACTACAATGAGCAGTTCTTC.

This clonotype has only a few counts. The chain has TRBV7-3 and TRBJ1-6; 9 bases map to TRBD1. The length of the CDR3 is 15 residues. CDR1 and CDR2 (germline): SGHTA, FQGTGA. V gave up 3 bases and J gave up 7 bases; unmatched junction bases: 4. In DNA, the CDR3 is TGTGCCAGCAGCTTGGGACAGGGTTACAATTCACCCCTCCACTTT. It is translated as CASSLGQGYNSPLHF.

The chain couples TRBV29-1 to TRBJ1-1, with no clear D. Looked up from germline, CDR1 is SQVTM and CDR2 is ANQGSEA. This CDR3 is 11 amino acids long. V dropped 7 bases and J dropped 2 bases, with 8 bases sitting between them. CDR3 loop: CSGAINTEAFF. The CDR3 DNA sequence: TGCAGCGGCGCGATAAACACTGAAGCTTTCTTT. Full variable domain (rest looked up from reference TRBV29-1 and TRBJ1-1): SAVISQKPSRDICQRGTSLTIQCQVDSQVTMMFWYRQQPGQSLTLIATANQGSEATYESGFVIDKFPISRPNLTFSTLTVSNMSPEDSSIYLCSGAINTEAFFGQGTRLTVV.

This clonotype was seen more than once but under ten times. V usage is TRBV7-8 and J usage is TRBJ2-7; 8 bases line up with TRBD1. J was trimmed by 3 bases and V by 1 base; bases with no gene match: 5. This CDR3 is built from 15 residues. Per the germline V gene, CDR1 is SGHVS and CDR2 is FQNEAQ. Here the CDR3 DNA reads TGTGCCAGCAGCTTAGTAACAGGGGGGAACTACGAGCAGTACGTC. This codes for CASSLVTGGNYEQYV.

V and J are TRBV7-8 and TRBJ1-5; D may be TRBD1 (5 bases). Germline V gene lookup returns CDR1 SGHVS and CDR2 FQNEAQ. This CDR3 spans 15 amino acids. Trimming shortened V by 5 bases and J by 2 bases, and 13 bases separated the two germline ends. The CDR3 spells CASSARGFGNQPQHF. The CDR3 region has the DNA TGTGCCAGCAGCGCTCGGGGGTTTGGCAATCAGCCCCAGCATTTT.

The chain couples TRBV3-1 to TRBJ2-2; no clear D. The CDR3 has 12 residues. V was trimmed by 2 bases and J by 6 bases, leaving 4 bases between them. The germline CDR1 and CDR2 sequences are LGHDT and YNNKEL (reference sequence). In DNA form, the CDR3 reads TGTGCCAGCAGCCAATATGCCGGGGAGCTGTTTTTT. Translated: CASSQYAGELFF.

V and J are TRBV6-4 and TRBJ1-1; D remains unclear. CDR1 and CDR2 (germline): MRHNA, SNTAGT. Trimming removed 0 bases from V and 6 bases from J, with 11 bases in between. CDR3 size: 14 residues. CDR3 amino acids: CASSDSLLGPEAFF. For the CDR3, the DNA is TGTGCCAGCAGTGACTCACTCCTAGGCCCTGAAGCTTTCTTT.

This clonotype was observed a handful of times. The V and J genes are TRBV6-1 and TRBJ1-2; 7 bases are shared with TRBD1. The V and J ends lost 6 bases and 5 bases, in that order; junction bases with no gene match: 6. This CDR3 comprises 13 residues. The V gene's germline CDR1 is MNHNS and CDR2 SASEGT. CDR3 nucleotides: TGTGCCAGCAGGAAGCAGGGGGGGTATGGCTACACCTTC. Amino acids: CASRKQGGYGYTF.

In DNA form, the CDR3 reads TGTGCCAGCAGCTTCTCCCTTGGTAATGAGCAGTTCTTC. Residues: CASSFSLGNEQFF. The chain joins TRBV5-4 to TRBJ2-1; D is unresolved. CDR1 and CDR2 (germline): SGHNT, YYREEE (reference sequence). Trimming stripped 2 bases from V and 7 bases from J, with 10 bases between. The CDR3 totals 13 residues. Full variable domain (remainder filled in from reference TRBV5-4 and TRBJ2-1): ETGVTQSPTHLIKTRGQQVTLRCSSQSGHNTVSWYQQALGQGPQFIFQYYREEENGRGNFPPRFSGLQFPNYSSELNVNALELDDSALYLCASSFSLGNEQFFGPGTRLTVL.

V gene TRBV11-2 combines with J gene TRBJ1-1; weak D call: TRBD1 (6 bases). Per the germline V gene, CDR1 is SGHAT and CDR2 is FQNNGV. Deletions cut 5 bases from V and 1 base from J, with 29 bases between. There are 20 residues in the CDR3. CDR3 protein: CASSPFFLLGGGLRNTEAFF. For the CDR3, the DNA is TGTGCCAGCAGCCCCTTCTTTCTTTTGGGAGGGGGGTTGCGGAACACTGAAGCTTTCTTT. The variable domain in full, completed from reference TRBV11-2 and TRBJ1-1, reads EAGVAQSPRYKIIEKRQSVAFWCNPISGHATLYWYQQILGQGPKLLIQFQNNGVVDDSQLPKDRFSAERLKGVDSTLKIQPAKLEDSAVYLCASSPFFLLGGGLRNTEAFFGQGTRLTVV.

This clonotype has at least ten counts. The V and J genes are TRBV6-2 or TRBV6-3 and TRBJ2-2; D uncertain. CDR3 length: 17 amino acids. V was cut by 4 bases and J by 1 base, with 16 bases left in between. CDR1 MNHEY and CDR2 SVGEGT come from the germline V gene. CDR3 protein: CASSSRPSRLNTGELFF. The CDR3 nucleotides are TGTGCCAGCAGTTCCCGCCCATCTAGACTGAACACCGGGGAGCTGTTTTTT.